Here is one T cell receptor (beta chain) with its context. Positive CCR7 selection of CD45RO-negative cells yielded the naive CD8 cells, and terminally differentiated effector memory CD45RA+ cells were excluded. Profiling relied on immunoSEQ multiplex PCR, and the TCRdb table lists in-frame clones only, not all of them. The data hold 760,000 or so clones, with around 96% observed a single time. The CDR3 is 12 amino acids. Germline lookup yields CDR1 LGHNA and CDR2 YNFKEQ. Trimming removed 1 base at V and 10 bases at J, with 8 bases between. The data were obtained in a study of shared clonotypes between healthy human individuals.

The specimen was naive CD8+ T cells sorted from blood. The receptor's source is a man younger than 40 in good health. The chain carries TRBV4-2 and TRBJ2-1; the D is unclear. Here the CDR3 reads CASSQGSREQFF. In nucleotides, the CDR3 is TGTGCCAGCAGCCAAGGGAGTCGAGAGCAGTTCTTC.